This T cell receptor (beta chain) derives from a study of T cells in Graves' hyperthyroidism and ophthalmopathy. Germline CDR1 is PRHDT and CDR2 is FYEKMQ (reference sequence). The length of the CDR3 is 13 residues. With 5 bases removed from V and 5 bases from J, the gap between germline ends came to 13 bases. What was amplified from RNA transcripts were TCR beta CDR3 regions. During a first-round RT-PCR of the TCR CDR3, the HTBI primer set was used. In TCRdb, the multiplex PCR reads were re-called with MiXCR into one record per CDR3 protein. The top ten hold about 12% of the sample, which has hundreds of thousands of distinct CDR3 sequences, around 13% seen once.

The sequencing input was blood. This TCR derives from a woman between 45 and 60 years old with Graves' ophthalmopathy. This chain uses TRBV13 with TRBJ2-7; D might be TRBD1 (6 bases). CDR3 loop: CASSPETGNEQYF. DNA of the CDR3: TGTGCCAGCAGCCCCGAAACAGGGAACGAGCAGTACTTC.